The present T cell receptor (beta chain) was sequenced within a study of T cells in Graves' hyperthyroidism and ophthalmopathy. Regions amplified from RNA transcripts were the TCR beta CDR3 regions. The HTBI primer set drove a first-round RT-PCR of the TCR CDR3. TCRdb reanalysed the multiplex PCR reads using MiXCR and keeps one entry per CDR3 protein. The data show fewer than 450,000 distinct CDR3 sequences, with under 20% seen just once and 35% to 50% held by the top ten. Study-wide results and caveats: Prediction of ophthalmopathy progression came a median around 6 months pre-onset.

Patients were excluded because of uncontrolled infection, other autoimmune disease, pregnancy or lactation. This clonotype came up many times. What it recognizes is unknown. The receptor comes from a man between 18 and 29 years old with Graves' ophthalmopathy. The sequenced sample consisted of blood.

The CDR3 nucleotides read TGTGCCAGCAGCTTGTTTGGGGTTCGGCGGGGGGGCCCCCCGGGTTCAGATACGCAGTATTTT. As protein: CASSLFGVRRGGPPGSDTQYF. The V call is TRBV7-8, the J call TRBJ2-3; 9 nucleotides match TRBD2. CDR1 SGHVS and CDR2 FQNEAQ come from the germline V gene. J was trimmed by 4 bases and V by 3 bases; bases with no gene match: 23. This CDR3 is 21 amino acids long.